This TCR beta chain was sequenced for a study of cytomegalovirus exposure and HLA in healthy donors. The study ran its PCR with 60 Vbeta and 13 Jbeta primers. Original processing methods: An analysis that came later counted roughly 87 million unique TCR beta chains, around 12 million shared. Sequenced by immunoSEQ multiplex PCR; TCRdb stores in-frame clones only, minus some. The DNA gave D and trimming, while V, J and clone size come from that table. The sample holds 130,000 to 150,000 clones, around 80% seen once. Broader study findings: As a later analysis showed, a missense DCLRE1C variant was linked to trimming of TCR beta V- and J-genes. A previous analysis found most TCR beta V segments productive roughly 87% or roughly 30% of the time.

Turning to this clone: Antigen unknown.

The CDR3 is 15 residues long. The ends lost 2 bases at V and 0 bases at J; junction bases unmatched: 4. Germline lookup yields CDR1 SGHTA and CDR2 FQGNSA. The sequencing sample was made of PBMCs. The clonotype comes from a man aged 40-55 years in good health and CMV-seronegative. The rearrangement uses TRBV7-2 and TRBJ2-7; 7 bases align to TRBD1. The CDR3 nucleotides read TGTGCCAGCAGCTTATCGACAGGGACCTCCTACGAGCAGTACTTC. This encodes CASSLSTGTSYEQYF.